The rows below give T cell receptor beta chains drawn from one sample of a study of T cells in Graves' hyperthyroidism and ophthalmopathy. MiXCR, applied by TCRdb to the multiplex PCR reads, yields one record per CDR3 protein. The data hold under 400,000 distinct CDR3 sequences, with around 15% observed a single time. What was sequenced was blood. Receptors were obtained from a woman aged 60 to 75 with Graves' ophthalmopathy. CDR3s leave out the opening cysteine and the closing phenylalanine or tryptophan.

ASSLAPGTYEQY	TRBV5-1
ASSFLLAGVGTDTQY	TRBV7-8
AWSVASGYEQY	TRBV30
ATSRGGVGLNTEAF	TRBV15
SARRDTNTGELF	TRBV20-1
ASSQDQGTYEQY	TRBV4-2
ATSRSGTGYPDTQY	TRBV15
ASSMTRTSEQY	TRBV6-4
ASSFQGAKDTQY	TRBV28
ASSLRAKLRGNEQF	TRBV11-2
KVTSGYEQY	TRBV20-1
ASSTREGDWEQY	TRBV7-9
ASSVEGAGGYAGELF	TRBV9
ASSWDTFNNSPLH	TRBV27
ASSTSPASGRATGELF	TRBV9
ATSLASNIQSEQF	TRBV15
ASSVGLELYEQY	TRBV9
ASSLRTGGDQPQH	TRBV7-2
SVQGRLAGSTDTQY	TRBV29-1
ASSPISGAKNIQY	TRBV27
SALSMELF	TRBV20-1
SVEDLIGGSGSTDTQY	TRBV29-1
ASSRAGGGTEAF	TRBV3-1
ASSLPSGTGHEQY	TRBV28
ASSSSGTSGIETQY	TRBV5-1
ASSQPVAGGPIRYEQF	TRBV11-2
ASSPQDRDWEQY	TRBV4-1
SGGPTDTQY	TRBV29-1
ASSQSGRVSSYNEQF	TRBV5-4
ASSFREGDHEQY	TRBV7-8
ASSSGGSRDTQY	TRBV13
ASSLVSGGYGYT	TRBV12-3/TRBV12-4
ASSLEFGAAYNEQF	TRBV5-1
AWRPSGFYNEQF	TRBV30
ASSSRGLAGGRYEQY	TRBV7-6
ASTQEREGTEAF	TRBV28
AGSTTGWRQPQH	TRBV19
ASSLAPSYNEQF	TRBV12-3/TRBV12-4
ASSLGLPVGEYGWNEQF	TRBV7-8
ASSFLRIEDQPQH	TRBV28
ASSPTGIPTDTQY	TRBV5-1